This T cell receptor beta chain was profiled in a study of shared clonotypes between healthy human individuals. At the level of the study: Each donor's CD8 memory used one plate, CD8 naive two, each CD4 subset three. General study points: Generally, naive subsets (rather than memory subsets) showed larger estimated richness.

Of note for this clone: Its specificity is unknown.

The authors split each subset's genomic DNA evenly across several immunoSEQ plates. Only in-frame clones appear in the TCRdb table, and some are missing; sequencing was by immunoSEQ multiplex PCR. The table has fewer than 700,000 clones, 95% seen once. Naivety among CD8 cells was defined by CD45RO negativity and positive CCR7 selection, thereby excluding terminally differentiated effector memory CD45RA+ cells. Per germline, CDR1 SGHVS and CDR2 FQNEAQ. The V gene end was trimmed by 1 base and the J gene end by 5 bases; junction bases not matched to a gene: 11. This CDR3 contains 17 residues. Sequencing input: naive CD8+ T cells sorted from blood. The source is a woman younger than 45 in good health. V gene TRBV7-8 combines with J gene TRBJ1-5; 7 bases map to TRBD1. CDR3: CASSLGMTGTEYQPQHF. The CDR3 DNA reads TGTGCCAGCAGCTTAGGGATGACCGGGACAGAGTATCAGCCCCAGCATTTT. Drawing the rest from reference TRBV7-8 and TRBJ1-5, the complete variable domain is GAGVSQSPRYKVAKRGQDVALRCDPISGHVSLFWYQQALGQGPEFLTYFQNEAQLDKSGLPSDRFFAERPEGSVSTLKIQRTQQEDSAVYLCASSLGMTGTEYQPQHFGDGTRLSIL.